This T cell receptor beta chain was recovered during a study of blood T cell repertoires in COVID-19. Study details: The samples span acute and convalescent COVID-19 from the United States, Italy and Spain.

The CDR3 consists of 14 residues. In the source study's methods: Amplification from reference gene primers served as the basis for estimated nucleated cell counts. Here immunoSEQ multiplex PCR was the method, and the copy in TCRdb shows in-frame clones only, minus some. V, J and clone size derive from that table, while D and trimming were established from the DNA sequence. The table lists more than 200,000 clones, around 80% of them singletons. The table lists this clone with a count of one. Input material: peripheral blood. This sequence originates from a man in his forties or fifties with acute or convalescent COVID-19. The J gene is TRBJ2-1, the V gene TRBV12-1; the DNA was not used to check the table's D call, TRBD2. TRBV12-1 is an annotated pseudogene. The CDR3 DNA reads TGTGCCAGCAGCTTAGGACTAGGCTACAATGAGCAGTTCTTC. It is translated as CASSLGLGYNEQFF.